Listed below are T cell receptor beta chains from one sample, sequenced in a study of T-cell memory formation after mild COVID-19. TCRdb reprocessed the 5' RACE reads via MiXCR and lists one record per CDR3 protein. The data hold about 470,000 distinct CDR3 sequences, with around a sixth observed a single time. Sequences were obtained from PBMCs or a T cell subset sorted from them (not recorded which). The receptor set was obtained from an adult woman who had mild COVID-19 (a few samples of this study predate the infection). Cell type and time point are not known. Each CDR3 is given with its conserved first and last residue. Clone size appears in some rows only: once, few, many, or a class for an expanded clone.

TRBJ1-6,TRBV3-1,few,CASSQDSSPLHF
TRBJ2-7,TRBV12-3/TRBV12-4,few,CASSFSDNYEQYF
TRBJ2-2,TRBV20-1,few,CSARDPLRQGPGELFF
TRBJ2-7,TRBV5-1,many,CASSFSEPPYEQYF
TRBJ2-7,TRBV28,few,CASSLQGGNYEQYF
TRBJ1-1,TRBV3-1,few,CASSQPASMNTEAFF
TRBJ2-5,TRBV11-3,few,CASSLNQGSVTQYF
TRBJ1-2,TRBV12-3/TRBV12-4,-,CASSLRTGGRMGYGYTF
TRBJ1-4,TRBV6-5,-,CASSPRDLGGKLFF
TRBJ1-3,TRBV4-3,few,CASSQEDRGGNTIYF